This T cell receptor (beta chain) was profiled in a study of early T cells in non-severe SARS-CoV-2 infection. Study results and limitations: VDJdb matches were skewed toward anti-spike CD8 T cell responses.

CDR1 is SQVTM, CDR2 ANQGSEA, per germline. Trimming took 6 bases from V and 1 from J, leaving 18 bases between them. The CDR3 sequence is 15 residues long. The library protocol tagged individual cDNA molecules with unique molecular identifiers. TCRdb reprocessed the 5' RACE reads with MiXCR, giving one entry per CDR3 protein. The sample contains roughly 56,000 distinct CDR3 sequences, approximately 10% of which appear only once. The sample holds many counts of this clonotype. Its antigen is unknown. This clonotype was sampled from an adult who was a healthcare worker with PCR-confirmed SARS-CoV-2 infection or an uninfected control (not recorded which). This sequence joins TRBV29-1 and TRBJ1-2; no clear D gene. Sample: whole blood. CDR3 sequence: CSVTIRSPNNYGYTF. CDR3 bases: TGCAGCGTCACGATACGTTCCCCCAATAACTATGGCTACACCTTC.